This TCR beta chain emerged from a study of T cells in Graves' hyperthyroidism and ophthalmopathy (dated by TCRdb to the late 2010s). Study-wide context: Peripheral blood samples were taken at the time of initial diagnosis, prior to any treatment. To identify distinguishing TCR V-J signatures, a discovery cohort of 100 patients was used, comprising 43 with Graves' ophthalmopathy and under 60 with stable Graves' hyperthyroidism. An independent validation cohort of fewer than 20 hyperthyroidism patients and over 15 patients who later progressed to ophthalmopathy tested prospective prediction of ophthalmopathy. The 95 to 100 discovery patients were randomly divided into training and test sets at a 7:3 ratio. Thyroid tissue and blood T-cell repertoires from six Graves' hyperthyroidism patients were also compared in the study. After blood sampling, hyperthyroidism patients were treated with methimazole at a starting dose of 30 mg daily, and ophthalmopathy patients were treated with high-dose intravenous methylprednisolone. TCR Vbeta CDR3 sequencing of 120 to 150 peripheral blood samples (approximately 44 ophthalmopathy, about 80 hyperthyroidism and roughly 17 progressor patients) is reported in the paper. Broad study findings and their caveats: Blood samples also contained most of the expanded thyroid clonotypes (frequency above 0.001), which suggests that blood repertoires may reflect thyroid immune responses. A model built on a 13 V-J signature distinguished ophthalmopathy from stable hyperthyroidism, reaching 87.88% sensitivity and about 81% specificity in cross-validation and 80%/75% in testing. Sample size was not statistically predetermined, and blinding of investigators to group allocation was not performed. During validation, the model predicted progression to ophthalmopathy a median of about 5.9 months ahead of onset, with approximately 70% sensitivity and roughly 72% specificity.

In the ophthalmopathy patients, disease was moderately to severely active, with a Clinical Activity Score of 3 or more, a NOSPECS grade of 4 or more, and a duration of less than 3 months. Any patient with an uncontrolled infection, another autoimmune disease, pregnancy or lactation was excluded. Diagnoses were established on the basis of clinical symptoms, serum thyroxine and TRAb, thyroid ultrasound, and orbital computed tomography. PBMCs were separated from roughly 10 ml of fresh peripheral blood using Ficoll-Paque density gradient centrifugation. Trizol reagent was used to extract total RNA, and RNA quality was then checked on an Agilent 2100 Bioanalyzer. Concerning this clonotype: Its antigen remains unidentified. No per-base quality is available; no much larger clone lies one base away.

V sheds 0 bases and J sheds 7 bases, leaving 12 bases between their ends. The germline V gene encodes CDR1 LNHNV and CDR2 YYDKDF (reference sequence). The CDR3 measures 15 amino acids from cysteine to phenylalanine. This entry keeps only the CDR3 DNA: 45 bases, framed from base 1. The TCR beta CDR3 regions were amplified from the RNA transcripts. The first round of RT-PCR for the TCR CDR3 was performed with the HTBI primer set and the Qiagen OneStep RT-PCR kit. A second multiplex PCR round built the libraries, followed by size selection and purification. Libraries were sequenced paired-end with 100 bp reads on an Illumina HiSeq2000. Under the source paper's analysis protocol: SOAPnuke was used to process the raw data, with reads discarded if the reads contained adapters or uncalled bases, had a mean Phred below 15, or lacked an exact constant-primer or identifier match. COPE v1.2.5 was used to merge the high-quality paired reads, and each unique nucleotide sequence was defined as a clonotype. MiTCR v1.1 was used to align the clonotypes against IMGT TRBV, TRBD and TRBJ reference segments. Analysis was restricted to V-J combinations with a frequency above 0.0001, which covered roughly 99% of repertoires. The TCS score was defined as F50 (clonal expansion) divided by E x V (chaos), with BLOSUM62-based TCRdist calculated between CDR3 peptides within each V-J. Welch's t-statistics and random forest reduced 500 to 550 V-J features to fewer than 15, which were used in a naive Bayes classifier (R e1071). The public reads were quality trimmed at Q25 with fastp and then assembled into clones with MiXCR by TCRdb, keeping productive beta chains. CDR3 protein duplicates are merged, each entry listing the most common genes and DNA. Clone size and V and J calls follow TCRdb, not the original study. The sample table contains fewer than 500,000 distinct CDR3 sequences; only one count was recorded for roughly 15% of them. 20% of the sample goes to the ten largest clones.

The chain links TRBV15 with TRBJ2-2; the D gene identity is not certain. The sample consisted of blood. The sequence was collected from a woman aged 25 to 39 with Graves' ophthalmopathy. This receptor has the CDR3 CATSRDKVVVGELFF. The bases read TGTGCCACCAGCAGAGATAAAGTAGTTGTCGGGGAGCTGTTTTTT.